The clone carrying this TCR beta chain was counted ten times or more. Its specificity is unknown. This sample's time point: longitudinal time-point 3. This sample stems from a study of neurological immune-mediated disorders. Each TCR transcript was tagged with a 10-nucleotide random UMI during 5'RACE. TCRdb independently ran MiXCR on the 5' RACE reads; one entry per CDR3 protein. This table has approximately 80,000 distinct CDR3 sequences, approximately 4.3% appearing once. V lost 0 bases and J lost 8, with 15 bases in between. The V gene's germline CDR1 is SGDLS and CDR2 YYNGEE. This CDR3 spans 15 amino acids. Points from the study as a whole: Subjects shared no identical expanded-clone CDR3 amino acid sequences, suggesting private TCR-beta repertoires in all groups.

Sequenced sample: PBMCs. The V gene is TRBV9, the J gene TRBJ2-1; a possible D gene is TRBD1 (6 bases). This TCR came from a woman aged 60-75 years with multiple sclerosis. As DNA, the CDR3 is TGTGCCAGCAGCGTAGTAGGGGGTAGGGTCGATGAGCAGTTCTTC. Translation: CASSVVGGRVDEQFF.